The 23 T cell receptor beta chains listed next were all sequenced from one sample in a study of T-cell reconstitution after alpha-beta-depleted transplantation in children. Researchers prepared the TCRbeta library using unique molecular identifiers, the study reports. TCRdb fed the PCR reads into MiXCR, producing one record per CDR3 protein. The repertoire has some 590,000 distinct CDR3 sequences, 8% to 11% of them found once; the top ten carry 4%. The sequencing here drew on PBMCs from the stem cell graft donor, taken from the stem cell graft. The origin of the receptors is a human donor who donated a stem cell graft to a child with acute myeloid leukemia.

This rearrangement joins TRBV6-2 or TRBV6-3 to TRBJ2-1, with unresolved D. From germline, CDR1 is MNHEY and CDR2 SVGEGT. This CDR3 spans 14 amino acids. The V and J ends lost 2 bases and 10 bases respectively, with 15 bases between them. CDR3: CASSYREVDFEQFF. DNA of the CDR3: TGTGCCAGCAGTTACCGCGAGGTTGATTTCGAGCAGTTCTTC.

The CDR3 sequence: CSVQGGSEKLFF. The CDR3 DNA is TGCAGCGTTCAAGGGGGCAGCGAAAAACTGTTTTTT. The chain employs TRBV29-1 and TRBJ1-4; the match to TRBD1 covers 7 bases. Trimming cost V 5 bases and J 8 bases; bases outside gene matches: 5. Germline CDR1 and CDR2: SQVTM and ANQGSEA. The CDR3 loop spans 12 amino acids.

The chain has TRBV30 and TRBJ2-1, with a possible D match to TRBD2 (6 bases). This CDR3 spans 16 amino acids. V was clipped by 5 bases and J by 3 bases, with 20 bases between them. Germline V CDR1 and CDR2: GTSNPN, SVGIG (reference sequence). The CDR3 nucleotides are TGTGCCTGGGGCCGACGGGGGATTCCTCTCTACAATGAGCAGTTCTTC. It is translated as CAWGRRGIPLYNEQFF.

The chain carries TRBV10-3 and TRBJ2-1, with 11 bases identical to TRBD2. Trimming at V came to 4 bases and at J to 8 bases, leaving 10 bases not matched to a gene. The CDR3 contains 16 residues. Germline CDR1 ENHRY, CDR2 SYGVKD. This CDR3 reads CAISGDSGRALYEQFF. CDR3 DNA: TGTGCCATCAGTGGGGATAGCGGGAGGGCCCTCTATGAGCAGTTCTTC.

This chain connects TRBV20-1 to TRBJ2-6, with TRBD1 matching 7 bases. The V segment lost 4 bases and the J segment 0 bases; nucleotides outside the gene matches: 6. The CDR3 length is 16 residues. Germline CDR1 and CDR2: DFQATT and SNEGSKA (reference sequence). The DNA for the CDR3 is TGCAGTGCTACCAGCAACAGGGGCTCTGGGGCCAACGTCCTGACTTTC. Its protein is CSATSNRGSGANVLTF.

The chain uses TRBV5-1 and TRBJ2-7, with TRBD2 matching over 7 bases. Losses at the gene ends were 6 bases for V and 4 bases for J; bases not matched to a gene: 13. The CDR3 covers 15 residues. Germline lookup yields CDR1 SGHRS and CDR2 YFSETQ. CDR3 loop: CASKTVGGTSYEQYF. The CDR3 DNA follows: TGCGCCAGCAAGACGGTCGGGGGGACCTCTTACGAGCAGTACTTC.

This clonotype occurred a few times. The chain links TRBV29-1 to TRBJ1-1; D not resolved. V lost 7 bases, J lost 6 bases, and 9 bases lay in between. CDR1 SQVTM and CDR2 ANQGSEA come from the germline V gene. The CDR3 spans 10 residues. The CDR3 loop is CSGRAPEAFF. CDR3 nucleotides: TGCAGCGGTCGAGCTCCTGAAGCTTTCTTT.

There are a few counts of this clonotype. The chain employs TRBV6-6 and TRBJ2-1; 7 positions agree with TRBD2. CDR1 MNHNY and CDR2 SVGAGI come from the germline V gene (reference sequence). J was trimmed by 6 bases and V by 8 bases; bases with no gene match: 7. The CDR3 sequence is 13 residues long. The CDR3 DNA follows: TGTGCCAGCGGGCCGACTAGCAGCAATGAGCAGTTCTTC. Protein: CASGPTSSNEQFF.

The rearrangement joins TRBV6-2 or TRBV6-3 to TRBJ2-1; TRBD1 agrees at 9 bases. This CDR3 has 19 amino acids. V trimming: 2 bases; J trimming: 1 base; junction bases outside the gene matches: 12. The germline V gene encodes CDR1 MNHEY and CDR2 SVGEGT. The CDR3 DNA follows: TGTGCCAGCAGTTACGCCTCCGGGACAGGGCGTCCTTCCTACAATGAGCAGTTCTTC. The encoded protein is CASSYASGTGRPSYNEQFF.

In this sample, this clonotype turned up a few times. The V gene is TRBV6-5, the J gene TRBJ2-5; D is ambiguous. Germline assignment: CDR1 MNHEY and CDR2 SVGAGI. The CDR3 runs to 12 residues. Trimming cost V 3 bases and J 5 bases, with 7 bases left between them. The CDR3 nucleotides read TGTGCCAGCAGTTATAATCGGGAGACCCAGTACTTC. Translated, it gives CASSYNRETQYF.

This clonotype was counted many times. The chain uses TRBV20-1 and TRBJ2-7; D remains ambiguous. The length of the CDR3 is 12 residues. The ends were cut back, 3 bases at V and 1 base at J, with 7 bases in the middle. Per the germline V gene, CDR1 is DFQATT and CDR2 is SNEGSKA (reference sequence). The DNA of the CDR3 is TGCAGTGCTAGCTCGCCGTCCTACGAGCAGTACTTC. It specifies CSASSPSYEQYF.

The chain links TRBV11-2 to TRBJ2-1; D gene unclear. Per germline, CDR1 SGHAT and CDR2 FQNNGV. The V and J ends lost 1 base and 2 bases respectively, with 15 bases between them. This CDR3 is 17 amino acids long. CDR3 nucleotide sequence: TGTGCCAGCAGCTTAGTGGGGATGGGTCTCCCCTACAATGAGCAGTTCTTC. The encoded protein is CASSLVGMGLPYNEQFF.

The chain carries TRBV6-5 and TRBJ2-1; perhaps TRBD2 as D (5 bases). Germline V lookup: CDR1 MNHEY, CDR2 SVGAGI. V dropped 4 bases and J dropped 6 bases, with 16 bases sitting between them. CDR3 length: 15 residues. The CDR3 reads CASSSPLATPNEQFF. The CDR3 nucleotides are TGTGCCAGCAGTTCGCCTCTAGCAACCCCCAATGAGCAGTTCTTC.

This rearrangement joins TRBV11-3 to TRBJ2-2; D might be TRBD1 (5 bases). Between the trimmed V and J ends, which lost 3 bases and 5 bases, there was a span of 16 bases. The CDR3 extends over 16 amino acids. Germline V gene sequence: CDR1 SGHNT, CDR2 YENEEA. In DNA form, the CDR3 reads TGTGCCAGCAGCTTGGAAGGGGTTGGCGGTACCGGGGAGCTGTTTTTT. Translating it yields CASSLEGVGGTGELFF.

The rearrangement joins TRBV3-1 to TRBJ2-1; 7 bases fit TRBD1. From germline, CDR1 is LGHDT and CDR2 YNNKEL (reference sequence). The V gene end was trimmed by 4 bases and the J gene end by 2 bases; junction bases not matched to a gene: 5. The CDR3 runs to 15 residues. CDR3 protein: CASSLTGYPYNEQFF. The CDR3 nucleotides are TGTGCCAGCAGCCTGACAGGGTATCCCTACAATGAGCAGTTCTTC.

This clonotype has more than one count but fewer than ten. The chain carries TRBV28 and TRBJ1-2, with D possibly TRBD1 on 6 matching bases. The V gene's germline CDR1 is MDHEN and CDR2 SYDVKM. The CDR3 consists of 13 residues. V was pared by 6 bases and J by 5 bases, with 13 bases between. The CDR3 DNA is TGTGCCAGCAGAATTATAGGGGGGTATGGCTACACCTTC. It codes for CASRIIGGYGYTF.

The V call is TRBV4-2, the J call TRBJ2-5, with 12 bases fitting TRBD2. Germline trimming cut 0 bases from V and 5 bases from J; bases unmatched to any gene: 10. The CDR3 spans 18 residues. Germline-derived CDR1 and CDR2 are LGHNA and YNFKEQ. The CDR3 coding sequence is TGTGCCAGCAGCCAAGAAAAACGGACTAGCGGGACTAGGGAGACCCAGTACTTC. This encodes CASSQEKRTSGTRETQYF.

The CDR3 DNA follows: TGCAGCGTCCTCCGCGGGGGCACCGGGGAGCTGTTTTTT. It yields the protein CSVLRGGTGELFF. This rearrangement joins TRBV29-1 to TRBJ2-2; 7 nucleotides match TRBD2. CDR1 is SQVTM and CDR2 is ANQGSEA in the germline V gene. V lost 6 bases to trimming and J lost 4 bases; unmatched junction nucleotides: 5. The CDR3 runs 13 residues.

This clonotype has a count of ten or more. The chain couples TRBV7-9 to TRBJ2-7; 10 nucleotides match TRBD2. The CDR3 contains 15 residues. V shed 3 bases, J shed 2 bases, and the junction held 4 bases outside the gene matches. Germline assignment: CDR1 SEHNR and CDR2 FQNEAQ (reference sequence). As DNA, the CDR3 is TGTGCCAGCAGCTTCTCTCTAGCGGGAGCCTACGAGCAGTACTTC. It yields the protein CASSFSLAGAYEQYF.

This clonotype was observed a few times. The CDR3 region has the DNA TGTGCCAGCAGCTTATCCCTGCGGGCTAGCGGAAGCTACGAGCAGTACTTC. Encoded protein: CASSLSLRASGSYEQYF. V usage is TRBV7-8 and J usage is TRBJ2-7; TRBD2 agrees at 7 bases. Germline CDR1 is SGHVS and CDR2 is FQNEAQ. Losses at the gene ends were 2 bases for V and 3 bases for J; bases not matched to a gene: 13. The CDR3 has 17 residues.

The chain carries TRBV10-3 and TRBJ2-7, with D perhaps matching TRBD1 or TRBD2 (6 bases each). The CDR3 has 15 amino acids. The V gene lost 3 bases and the J gene lost 5 bases, with 17 bases spanning the gap. The germline CDR1 and CDR2 sequences are ENHRY and SYGVKD. Here the CDR3 DNA reads TGTGCCATCAGTGAAGGGCCGGGGGCAGGGAACGAGCAGTACTTC. Protein product: CAISEGPGAGNEQYF.

The chain couples TRBV7-6 to TRBJ2-7; D gene unclear. The germline V and J ends were trimmed by 4 bases and 0 bases, with 13 bases remaining between them. CDR3 size: 15 residues. Germline CDR1 SGHVS, CDR2 FNYEAQ. The DNA for the CDR3 is TGTGCCAGCAGCTCCCCGGCCTCGAGCTCCTACGAGCAGTACTTC. It is translated as CASSSPASSSYEQYF. Full variable domain (remainder filled in from reference TRBV7-6 and TRBJ2-7): GAGVSQSPRYKVTKRGQDVALRCDPISGHVSLYWYRQALGQGPEFLTYFNYEAQQDKSGLPNDRFSAERPEGSISTLTIQRTEQRDSAMYRCASSSPASSSYEQYFGPGTRLTVT.

This chain uses TRBV6-4 with TRBJ2-1, with TRBD2 identical over 7 bases. V gave up 4 bases and J gave up 5 bases; unmatched junction bases: 14. The germline CDR1 and CDR2 sequences are MRHNA and SNTAGT. This CDR3 is built from 17 residues. CDR3 nucleotide sequence: TGTGCCAGCAGTGCATCATTTAGCGGGTGGCTCGACAATGAGCAGTTCTTC. This sequence encodes CASSASFSGWLDNEQFF.